The 29 T cell receptor beta chains below come from one sample, sequenced in a study of TIL therapy for anti-PD-1-resistant metastatic lung cancer. Time point indicated: pre-treatment sample, taken before nivolumab and TIL therapy. Sequencing used immunoSEQ v3. Profiled with immunoSEQ multiplex PCR; TCRdb holds only in-frame clones, not every one. Of just over 45,000 clones detected, approximately 79% appear once; the ten largest clones hold roughly 16%. This sample comprised blood, obtained at baseline. The receptors come from a man in his 70s with non-small cell lung cancer.

The rearrangement links TRBV5-4 to TRBJ2-5; D possibly corresponds to TRBD2 (5 bases). Germline assignment: CDR1 SGHNT and CDR2 YYREEE (reference sequence). The V end lost 2 bases, the J end lost 5 bases, and 13 bases lay between the germline ends. The CDR3 runs to 14 residues. The CDR3 is CASSLMAASETQYF. For the CDR3, the DNA is TGTGCCAGCAGCTTAATGGCGGCTAGCGAGACCCAGTACTTC.

The chain employs TRBV5-1 and TRBJ2-3; 8 nucleotides line up with TRBD1. The CDR3 contains 14 residues. Germline V gene data show CDR1 as SGHRS and CDR2 as YFSETQ. Losses at the gene ends were 4 bases for V and 6 bases for J; bases not matched to a gene: 7. This chain's CDR3 is CASSDGQGVDTQYF. In nucleotides, the CDR3 is TGCGCCAGCAGCGACGGACAGGGCGTCGATACGCAGTATTTT.

This clone was recorded a few times. V usage is TRBV30 and J usage is TRBJ1-5, with TRBD1 matching 10 bases. CDR1 is GTSNPN, CDR2 SVGIG, per germline (reference sequence). The trim removed 5 bases at V and 5 bases at J, leaving 3 bases unmatched. CDR3 size: 13 residues. The CDR3 region has the DNA TGTGCCTGGGCCGGGACAGGGGATCAGCCCCAGCATTTT. Translation: CAWAGTGDQPQHF.

The chain combines TRBV10-3 with TRBJ2-5; 8 positions match TRBD2. The CDR3 runs to 16 residues. After removal of 3 bases from V and 1 base from J, the junction contained 7 bases not matched to a gene. The V gene's germline CDR1 is ENHRY and CDR2 SYGVKD. CDR3 residues: CAISEELAGLQETQYF. The CDR3 coding sequence is TGTGCCATCAGTGAAGAGCTAGCGGGCCTCCAAGAGACCCAGTACTTC.

The CDR3 DNA reads TGCGCCAGCAGCTTGGGCTGGGGGTCAGGCACTGAAGCTTTCTTT. This gives the protein CASSLGWGSGTEAFF. This sequence joins TRBV5-1 and TRBJ1-1, with a weak D call TRBD1 (5 bases). Trimming removed 0 bases from V and 4 bases from J, with 13 bases in between. The CDR3 loop spans 15 amino acids. Per germline, CDR1 SGHRS and CDR2 YFSETQ.

This chain joins TRBV6-5 and TRBJ2-3, with a possible D match to TRBD1 (6 bases). From germline, CDR1 is MNHEY and CDR2 SVGAGI. The V and J ends lost 2 bases and 5 bases respectively, with 11 bases between them. This CDR3 has 14 amino acids. In DNA form, the CDR3 reads TGTGCCAGCAGTTACGCGCAGGGACAAGATACGCAGTATTTT. This translates into CASSYAQGQDTQYF.

The chain couples TRBV4-1 to TRBJ2-1; weak D call: TRBD2 (6 bases). The CDR3 extends over 16 amino acids. The germline V gene encodes CDR1 MGHRA and CDR2 YSYEKL. V was cut by 0 bases and J by 6 bases, with 15 bases left in between. The DNA for the CDR3 is TGCGCCAGCAGCCAAGATTTCGGGGGAGTCGGCAATGAGCAGTTCTTC. This translates into CASSQDFGGVGNEQFF.

The chain has TRBV4-2 and TRBJ1-6; D unclear. CDR1 and CDR2 from the germline V gene are LGHNA and YNFKEQ. V was clipped by 0 bases and J by 0 bases, with 6 bases between them. The CDR3 consists of 16 residues. As DNA, the CDR3 is TGTGCCAGCAGCCAAGATATCGGCTCCTATAATTCACCCCTCCACTTT. Translation: CASSQDIGSYNSPLHF.

The chain is built from TRBV15 and TRBJ1-2; no definite D call. Per the germline V gene, CDR1 is LNHNV and CDR2 is YYDKDF (reference sequence). V lost 7 bases and J 4 bases, leaving 16 bases between the germline ends. The CDR3 has 14 amino acids. CDR3 amino acids: CATKLRAEIYGYTF. CDR3 in DNA: TGTGCCACCAAGTTAAGAGCCGAGATCTATGGCTACACCTTC.

The chain has TRBV11-2 and TRBJ2-1; D gene uncertain. The germline V and J ends were trimmed by 0 bases and 8 bases, with 5 bases remaining between them. CDR1 is SGHAT and CDR2 is FQNNGV in the germline V gene. The CDR3 length is 12 residues. The CDR3 loop reads CASSLDMDEQFF. The CDR3 coding sequence is TGTGCCAGCAGCTTAGATATGGATGAGCAGTTCTTC.

This chain joins TRBV5-1 and TRBJ1-1; D not certain. The V and J ends lost 4 bases and 8 bases respectively, with 12 bases between them. Germline CDR1 and CDR2: SGHRS and YFSETQ. The CDR3 runs to 12 residues. For the CDR3, the DNA is TGCGCCAGCAGCCCTGCGGGGAGGGAAGCTTTCTTT. It encodes CASSPAGREAFF.

This CDR3 is CASSLPGGRGHNEQFF. CDR3 nucleotide sequence: TGTGCCAGCAGCCTCCCTGGCGGGAGAGGGCACAATGAGCAGTTCTTC. The chain employs TRBV5-4 and TRBJ2-1, with 7 bases fitting TRBD2. Germline V gives CDR1 SGHNT, CDR2 YYREEE (reference sequence). This CDR3 has 16 residues. Trimming took 4 bases from V and 5 from J; bases not matched to a gene: 12.

DNA of the CDR3: TGTGCCAGCAGCTTAGCTGTCCTAGCGGGAAGGTCGACAGATACGCAGTATTTT. The encoded protein is CASSLAVLAGRSTDTQYF. The chain carries TRBV7-2 and TRBJ2-3, with 9 bases aligning to TRBD2. The junction had 10 bases not matched to a gene; V was cut back by 0 bases and J by 3 bases. This CDR3 has 18 amino acids. CDR1 is SGHTA and CDR2 is FQGNSA in the germline V gene.

J is TRBJ2-1 and V is TRBV29-1, with D unclear. The CDR3 loop spans 13 amino acids. Germline V gene data show CDR1 as SQVTM and CDR2 as ANQGSEA. Trimming took 6 bases from V and 9 from J, leaving 18 bases between them. The CDR3 loop is CSVDLGLLGEQFF. DNA of the CDR3: TGCAGCGTCGATCTCGGGCTCCTGGGTGAGCAGTTCTTC.

The chain recombines TRBV7-2 with TRBJ2-3, with D unresolved. Germline V gene lookup returns CDR1 SGHTA and CDR2 FQGNSA. V dropped 4 bases and J dropped 0 bases, with 5 bases sitting between them. This CDR3 region has 13 residues. The CDR3 spells CASSSGSTDTQYF. The CDR3 coding sequence is TGTGCCAGCAGCTCCGGAAGCACAGATACGCAGTATTTT.

The rearrangement uses TRBV7-2 and TRBJ2-3; TRBD2 matches 10 bases. Losses at the gene ends were 5 bases for V and 2 bases for J; bases not matched to a gene: 4. This CDR3 contains 15 residues. Germline CDR1 SGHTA, CDR2 FQGNSA. The CDR3 is CASSRTSGNTDTQYF. The CDR3 bases are TGTGCCAGCAGCCGAACTAGCGGGAACACAGATACGCAGTATTTT.

This clone was found a few times. The chain recombines TRBV7-2 with TRBJ2-7, with D possibly being TRBD1 (6 bases). There are 15 residues in the CDR3. Trimming removed 4 bases from V and 6 bases from J, with 19 bases in between. Germline V gives CDR1 SGHTA, CDR2 FQGNSA. CDR3 bases: TGTGCCAGCAGCTCCGGACAGCCCCCCGCAGCCGAGCAGTACTTC. Translating it yields CASSSGQPPAAEQYF.

This chain joins TRBV15 and TRBJ2-1; the match to TRBD2 covers 8 bases. This CDR3 has 15 residues. Trimming removed 7 bases from V and 0 bases from J; junction bases left unmatched: 5. Germline V gene data show CDR1 as LNHNV and CDR2 as YYDKDF (reference sequence). The CDR3 bases are TGTGCCACCACGTCCAGCGGGAGCTCCTACAATGAGCAGTTCTTC. Its protein product is CATTSSGSSYNEQFF.

The CDR3 nucleotides read TGTGCCAGTAGGGTTTTCAACACCGGGGAGCTGTTTTTT. This gives the protein CASRVFNTGELFF. This chain links TRBV19 with TRBJ2-2; no clear D. CDR1 and CDR2 from the germline V gene are LNHDA and SQIVND (reference sequence). V lost 6 bases, J lost 2 bases, and 7 bases lay in between. This CDR3 region has 13 residues. Full variable domain (rest looked up from reference TRBV19 and TRBJ2-2): DGGITQSPKYLFRKEGQNVTLSCEQNLNHDAMYWYRQDPGQGLRLIYYSQIVNDFQKGDIAEGYSVSREKKESFPLTVTSAQKNPTAFYLCASRVFNTGELFFGEGSRLTVL.

The V and J genes are TRBV7-9 and TRBJ2-2, with TRBD2 matching 10 bases. With 5 bases clipped from V and 7 bases from J, the junction kept 7 bases outside the gene matches. CDR3 length: 15 residues. Germline lookup yields CDR1 SEHNR and CDR2 FQNEAQ (reference sequence). The CDR3 DNA follows: TGTGCCAGCAGCGCGGGACTAGCGACGGACGGGGAGCTGTTTTTT. Protein sequence: CASSAGLATDGELFF.

The chain joins TRBV27 to TRBJ2-3; the D is unclear. This CDR3 region has 13 residues. CDR1 and CDR2 from the germline V gene are MNHEY and SMNVEV (reference sequence). V dropped 3 bases and J dropped 2 bases, with 6 bases sitting between them. The CDR3 region is CASSFGPTDTQYF. The CDR3 DNA follows: TGTGCCAGCAGTTTCGGGCCCACAGATACGCAGTATTTT.

The chain employs TRBV4-1 and TRBJ2-2; tentative D call: TRBD2 (5 bases). The CDR3 length is 15 residues. Germline loops: CDR1 MGHRA, CDR2 YSYEKL. V lost 3 bases to trimming and J lost 1 base, with 9 bases between them. CDR3 coding DNA: TGCGCCAGCAGCCACGGGAAGGGGAACACCGGGGAGCTGTTTTTT. It translates to CASSHGKGNTGELFF.

The rearrangement joins TRBV5-1 to TRBJ2-3, with D possibly being TRBD2 (5 bases). The V end lost 4 bases, the J end lost 3 bases, and 21 bases lay between the germline ends. There are 17 residues in the CDR3. Germline-derived CDR1 and CDR2 are SGHRS and YFSETQ. The CDR3 DNA is TGCGCCAGCAGCCAGCAACGATGGGCGGGCGTGACAGATACGCAGTATTTT. Translating it yields CASSQQRWAGVTDTQYF.

V gene TRBV7-3 combines with J gene TRBJ1-1; the D is unclear. This CDR3 comprises 13 residues. Trimming shortened V by 6 bases and J by 4 bases, and 12 bases separated the two germline ends. Per germline, CDR1 SGHTA and CDR2 FQGTGA. The CDR3 DNA reads TGTGCCAGCAGACCCACTCTTTCCACTGAAGCTTTCTTT. Its protein product is CASRPTLSTEAFF.

V usage is TRBV25-1 and J usage is TRBJ2-7; D might be TRBD2 (5 bases). The CDR3 consists of 12 residues. V was clipped by 6 bases and J by 2 bases, with 8 bases between them. Germline V lookup: CDR1 MGHDK, CDR2 SYGVNS. The CDR3 bases are TGTGCCAGCAGGGACTCGGCCTACGAGCAGTACTTC. This encodes CASRDSAYEQYF.

The chain joins TRBV7-2 to TRBJ2-7; the match to TRBD2 covers 7 bases. The germline V gene encodes CDR1 SGHTA and CDR2 FQGNSA. The CDR3 extends over 14 amino acids. Germline trimming cut 5 bases from V and 0 bases from J; bases unmatched to any gene: 4. CDR3 amino acids: CASSATSVSYEQYF. The CDR3 DNA sequence: TGTGCCAGCAGCGCTACTAGCGTCTCCTACGAGCAGTACTTC.

V and J are TRBV5-6 and TRBJ2-5; the match to TRBD2 covers 11 bases. V dropped 3 bases and J dropped 3; count of bases not matched to a gene: 7. The CDR3 is 16 amino acids. Germline values: CDR1 SGHDT, CDR2 YYEEEE. The CDR3 protein is CASSSLTSGMEETQYF. The CDR3 region has the DNA TGTGCCAGCAGCTCCCTGACTAGCGGGATGGAAGAGACCCAGTACTTC.

The V and J genes are TRBV19 and TRBJ2-1; 10 positions match TRBD1. This CDR3 has 14 amino acids. V was pared by 5 bases and J by 8 bases, with 6 bases of the junction left unmatched. CDR1 is LNHDA, CDR2 SQIVND, per germline (reference sequence). The CDR3, as DNA: TGTGCCAGTAGTTCCCGGGACAGGGGCTATGAGCAGTTCTTC. Protein product: CASSSRDRGYEQFF.

J is TRBJ1-2 and V is TRBV6-6; 8 nucleotides align to TRBD1. Trimming at V came to 4 bases and at J to 3 bases, leaving 10 bases not matched to a gene. Germline V gives CDR1 MNHNY, CDR2 SVGAGI (reference sequence). The CDR3 has 16 amino acids. CDR3 coding DNA: TGTGCCAGCAGTTCGAGACAGGGGAAGCGGGACTATGGCTACACCTTC. Its translation is CASSSRQGKRDYGYTF.